The T cell receptor beta chain under discussion was sequenced for a study of shared T cell receptors in the human thymus (dated by TCRdb to 2020 to 2022). Study-level background: The study examined how self-reactive, shared T-cell receptor alpha chains are generated in the human thymus.

V lost 1 base and J lost 2 bases, and the count of bases not matched to a germline gene is 11. According to the germline V gene, CDR1 reads MGHRA and CDR2 reads YSYEKL. The CDR3 starts with the cysteine, ends with the phenylalanine, and has 18 residues. Only CDR3 DNA is held: 54 bases, read in frame from base 1. In regard to this clone: Its antigen is unknown. No much larger clone is present one base from it, and per-base qualities are unavailable.

The protocol used for the library was the immunoSEQ multiplex PCR assay. TCRdb retrieved this table from immuneACCESS and kept in-frame rearrangements only. Not all clones are present; in checked studies, unresolved V genes account for under half, and no reason is known for the remainder. Recorded for this sample are under 850,000 clones; 88% of them occurred a single time. The ten top clones hold around 0.0099% of the sample. These data also formed part of another study, on human thymus T cells. From that second study: The donors were immunologically healthy infants in Finland who had open corrective cardiac surgery for congenital heart defects. The thymus tissue came from surgical resects taken out during corrective cardiac surgery. Biased V and J gene segment usage appeared to be present in both thymic and peripheral blood repertoires. The related research found that thymic TCR repertoires overlapped highly between unrelated individuals. TCR alpha and beta repertoires from roughly eight infant thymus samples and a few related peripheral blood samples were characterized in the study. Donor ages ranging from 7 to 244 days were recorded, and 5 to 7 male and a couple of female infants were included in the cohort. Thymocytes were released mechanically from tissue and stored at -70 °C as pellets of roughly 9-31 million cells. A QIAsymphony instrument was used to extract genomic DNA from the frozen cell pellets. The immunoSEQ multiplex PCR assay was used to amplify the TCRB and TCRAD loci from a standardized amount of quality-controlled genomic DNA. The amplicons spanned the V(D)J region and were long enough to cover the CDR3 and allow V and J genes to be identified. The amplicons were sequenced on an Illumina platform via the commercial immunoSEQ service. Primer bias and sequencing errors were corrected using previously described methods, and TCRAD and TCRB definitions followed the IMGT database. immunoSEQ Analyzer 3.0 and VDJTools were used for repertoire analysis, which covered basic statistics, V/J segment usage, diversity estimates, rarefaction and pairwise overlap. Chao1, ChaoE, Efron-Thisted, Shannon and inverse Simpson indices were used to estimate diversity, which was also estimated on datasets down-sampled to the smallest sample. Repertoire overlap was assessed by strict matching of CDR3 nucleotide sequence, V gene and J gene, and clustering was done by Jaccard-based multidimensional scaling. On average, thymus samples gave 650,000 to 1,000,000 unique TCRB clonotypes, whereas blood samples gave roughly 80,000.

The receptor was derived from a boy under three years old with a congenital heart defect. Donor details come from another sample of the same person, matched by shared clones. The sample consisted of thymocytes. The sequence links TRBV4-1 to TRBJ2-7; TRBD1 matches 10 bases in the middle. The CDR3 here reads CASSQVRGGDRGPYEQYF. The nucleotide sequence reads as follows: TGCGCCAGCAGCCAAGTTCGGGGTGGAGACAGGGGGCCCTACGAGCAGTACTTC.